What follows are 19 T cell receptor beta chains derived from one specimen sequenced in a study of T cell responses to AZD1222 COVID-19 vaccine. Libraries were prepared by immunoSEQ multiplex PCR; TCRdb keeps only in-frame clonotypes and omits some of them. Among about 140,000 clones listed, 91% were seen once. Sequencing was performed on peripheral blood, taken on day 0 of AZD1222 vaccination. The receptors were sampled from an adult in good health.

This clone showed up just once. This sequence joins TRBV2 and TRBJ1-1, with 9 bases fitting TRBD1. This CDR3 spans 13 amino acids. The ends lost 1 base at V and 10 bases at J; junction bases unmatched: 4. Germline values: CDR1 SNHLY, CDR2 FYNNEI. CDR3 in amino acids: CASSEGTGDRAFF. In nucleotides, the CDR3 is TGTGCCAGCAGTGAAGGGACAGGGGACCGAGCTTTCTTT.

This clone was recorded once. This chain links TRBV19 with TRBJ2-4, with D possibly being TRBD1 or TRBD2 (5 bases each). V gave up 4 bases and J gave up 8 bases, with 18 bases separating them. The germline CDR1 and CDR2 sequences are LNHDA and SQIVND (reference sequence). The CDR3 has 15 residues. The CDR3 region has the DNA TGTGCCAGTAGTAATCCAGGCTTCGGGGCGGACATTCAGTACTTC. This encodes CASSNPGFGADIQYF.

The CDR3 DNA sequence: TGTGCCAGCAGCCCCTCGGACCGTAATGAAAAACTGTTTTTT. This encodes CASSPSDRNEKLFF. V is TRBV5-4 and J is TRBJ1-4; unclear D gene. V lost 4 bases, J lost 4 bases, and 11 bases lay in between. Germline loops: CDR1 SGHNT, CDR2 YYREEE (reference sequence). CDR3 length equals 14 residues.

The J gene is TRBJ2-2, the V gene TRBV9; possibly TRBD2 for D (5 bases). Germline loops: CDR1 SGDLS, CDR2 YYNGEE. The CDR3 consists of 14 residues. V lost 6 bases and J lost 3, with 12 bases in between. Here the CDR3 DNA reads TGTGCCAGCAACCGGGGTCCCCACACCGGGGAGCTGTTTTTT. Amino acid sequence: CASNRGPHTGELFF.

With respect to this clone: The junction differs from germline at one of its ends, possibly a read error. The rearrangement joins TRBV7-9 to TRBJ2-7; a weak D match, TRBD1 (6 bases). The germline V gene has CDR1 SEHNR and CDR2 FQNEAQ (reference sequence). This CDR3 is 12 amino acids long. The CDR3 DNA sequence: TGTGCCAGCAGCTTAGGTTTCACGGACAGCCTCTTC. It specifies CASSLGFTDSLF.

The V call is TRBV7-8, the J call TRBJ2-4; D remains unclear. The CDR3 contains 13 residues. V shed 5 bases and J shed 6 bases, with 11 bases lying between them. Germline lookup yields CDR1 SGHVS and CDR2 FQNEAQ. Here the CDR3 reads CASSPGPRNIQYF. The CDR3 DNA reads as TGTGCCAGCAGCCCAGGACCCAGAAACATTCAGTACTTC. Full variable domain (remainder filled in from reference TRBV7-8 and TRBJ2-4): GAGVSQSPRYKVAKRGQDVALRCDPISGHVSLFWYQQALGQGPEFLTYFQNEAQLDKSGLPSDRFFAERPEGSVSTLKIQRTQQEDSAVYLCASSPGPRNIQYFGAGTRLSVL.

The gene calls are TRBV9 and TRBJ2-3, with D possibly being TRBD2 (6 bases). The V end was cut by 0 bases, the J end by 0 bases, with 14 bases between. CDR3 length: 17 amino acids. The germline gives CDR1 SGDLS, CDR2 YYNGEE. This chain's CDR3 is CASSVGDIAASTDTQYF. CDR3 DNA: TGTGCCAGCAGCGTAGGCGATATAGCGGCCAGCACAGATACGCAGTATTTT.

As DNA, the CDR3 is TGTGCCAGCAGCTTATCCCCGGGACTAGCGGGAGGAAGCTCCTACAATGAGCAGTTCTTC. Protein: CASSLSPGLAGGSSYNEQFF. This chain uses TRBV7-6 with TRBJ2-1; 15 positions agree with TRBD2. V was clipped by 2 bases and J by 0 bases; unmatched bases: 8. Germline values: CDR1 SGHVS, CDR2 FNYEAQ. CDR3 length equals 20 residues.

This chain uses TRBV5-1 with TRBJ1-1, with D perhaps matching TRBD1 (5 bases). Trimming shortened V by 9 bases and J by 6 bases, and 24 bases separated the two germline ends. This CDR3 comprises 15 residues. From germline, CDR1 is SGHRS and CDR2 YFSETQ. The CDR3 region has the DNA TGCGCCACGCAAATACCACAGGACGGGGCCCCTGAAGCTTTCTTT. Its protein is CATQIPQDGAPEAFF.

The CDR3 sequence is CASSPVAIGQPQHF. CDR3 nucleotides: TGTGCTAGTTCCCCGGTGGCTATTGGACAGCCCCAGCATTTT. The V and J genes are TRBV12-5 and TRBJ1-5; unclear D gene. This CDR3 contains 14 residues. V was clipped by 8 bases and J by 7 bases, with 18 bases between them. The germline CDR1 and CDR2 sequences are LGHNT and FRNRAP.

The chain couples TRBV28 to TRBJ2-1; no clear D. This CDR3 spans 14 amino acids. Germline CDR1 and CDR2: MDHEN and SYDVKM. Trimming removed 2 bases at V and 5 bases at J, with 10 bases between. CDR3 amino acids: CASSLIGRDNEQFF. CDR3 nucleotide sequence: TGTGCCAGCAGTTTAATAGGCCGGGACAATGAGCAGTTCTTC.

V usage is TRBV5-4 and J usage is TRBJ2-1; 7 bases fit TRBD2. CDR1 is SGHNT and CDR2 is YYREEE in the germline V gene (reference sequence). J lost 7 bases, V lost 2 bases, and 6 bases had no gene match. The CDR3 contains 14 residues. Here the CDR3 reads CASSLLGGRNEQFF. For the CDR3, the DNA is TGTGCCAGCAGCTTATTGGGCGGGAGAAATGAGCAGTTCTTC.

V and J are TRBV5-4 and TRBJ2-5, with 10 positions matching TRBD1. V lost 5 bases, J lost 4 bases, and 11 bases stayed unmatched. Germline V CDR1 and CDR2: SGHNT, YYREEE (reference sequence). This CDR3 spans 16 amino acids. CDR3 in DNA: TGTGCCAGCAGTGCCACCCCCGGGACAGGGGCAGAGACCCAGTACTTC. This sequence encodes CASSATPGTGAETQYF.

The chain has TRBV19 and TRBJ2-7; D call uncertain. V lost 4 bases and J lost 7, with 8 bases in between. Germline V gene sequence: CDR1 LNHDA, CDR2 SQIVND (reference sequence). This CDR3 is built from 11 residues. The CDR3 nucleotides are TGTGCCAGTAGTACCCCTCGTGAGCAGTACTTC. Amino acids: CASSTPREQYF.

As regards this clone: Distinct nucleotide sequences in the sample also encode this CDR3. The rearrangement links TRBV4-2 to TRBJ2-7; possibly TRBD2 for D (6 bases). The CDR3 runs 16 residues. The V end lost 2 bases, the J end lost 2 bases, and 16 bases lay between the germline ends. CDR1 and CDR2 (germline): LGHNA, YNFKEQ. CDR3 loop: CASSQQSGTGAYEQYF. The CDR3 DNA reads TGTGCCAGCAGCCAACAGTCTGGGACGGGGGCCTACGAGCAGTACTTC.

In its sample, this clone was seen a few times. The rearrangement links TRBV19 to TRBJ2-7; perhaps TRBD1 as D (7 bases). Germline loops: CDR1 LNHDA, CDR2 SQIVND (reference sequence). The V end was cut by 3 bases, the J end by 7 bases, with 13 bases between. The CDR3 loop spans 13 amino acids. CDR3 loop: CASSIAGGREQYF. The DNA of the CDR3 is TGTGCCAGTAGTATTGCAGGGGGGCGGGAGCAGTACTTC.

The chain combines TRBV7-2 with TRBJ1-4; perhaps TRBD1 as D (6 bases). This CDR3 is 16 amino acids long. Germline CDR1 SGHTA, CDR2 FQGNSA. The ends were cut back, 5 bases at V and 6 bases at J, with 19 bases in the middle. CDR3 coding DNA: TGTGCCAGCAGCCTATCAACAGGGTTTAGAGATGAAAAACTGTTTTTT. Protein product: CASSLSTGFRDEKLFF.

The rearrangement uses TRBV27 and TRBJ2-4; D is possibly TRBD1 or TRBD2 (5 bases each). Germline V gives CDR1 MNHEY, CDR2 SMNVEV (reference sequence). Trimming removed 4 bases from V and 0 bases from J, with 7 bases in between. The CDR3 runs 14 residues. The DNA of the CDR3 is TGTGCCAGCAGTTCCGGGACAGCCAAAAACATTCAGTACTTC. As protein: CASSSGTAKNIQYF.

This clone was observed once. This chain connects TRBV4-3 to TRBJ1-4; D ambiguous. V was shortened by 4 bases and J by 5 bases, with 17 bases between the two germline ends. The CDR3 is 16 residues long. Germline CDR1 LGHNA, CDR2 YSLEER. CDR3 residues: CASSPAGVQSNEKLFF. DNA for the CDR3: TGCGCCAGCAGCCCCGCAGGTGTACAGTCAAATGAAAAACTGTTTTTT.